Described below is a single T cell receptor beta chain sequence and its context. Authors' methods: Reference gene primer amplification gave nucleated cell count estimates. Method: immunoSEQ multiplex PCR; TCRdb's copy keeps in-frame clones and lacks some. Clonal size and the V and J genes are those of that table, whereas D and trimming came from the DNA. The sample has under 300,000 clones; approximately 84% are singletons. This CDR3 region has 16 residues. With 3 bases removed from V and 4 bases from J, the gap between germline ends came to 16 bases. Germline V gene sequence: CDR1 LNHDA, CDR2 SQIVND (reference sequence). This sample was taken from a study of blood T cell repertoires in COVID-19. As for the study in general: Both acute and convalescent COVID-19 samples were obtained from the United States, Italy and Spain.

What was sequenced was PBMCs or T cells enriched from blood (not recorded which). The receptor was derived from a woman aged 40 to 49 with acute COVID-19. This chain connects TRBV19 to TRBJ2-1; possibly TRBD1 for D (5 bases). CDR3 in amino acids: CASSILSEPGYNEQFF. The CDR3 DNA sequence: TGTGCCAGTAGTATCCTGTCGGAACCAGGGTACAATGAGCAGTTCTTC.